The 5 T cell receptor beta chains below were found in one sample sequenced in a study of beta chain features in type 1 diabetes. The entirety of the isolated RNA underwent reverse transcription, so expressed TCRB transcripts were sequenced. TCRdb keeps only in-frame clones here, not all; method: immunoSEQ multiplex PCR. In the table there are around 250,000 clones, 27% of which are singletons. The material sequenced was central memory CD4+ T cells from blood. These receptor sequences come from a man aged 25 to 45 in good health.

This rearrangement joins TRBV7-2 to TRBJ2-3; 8 bases map to TRBD2. V dropped 0 bases and J dropped 5; count of bases not matched to a gene: 4. Germline values: CDR1 SGHTA, CDR2 FQGNSA. The CDR3 is made up of 15 amino acids. This CDR3 reads CASSLALLAGDTQYF. In nucleotides, the CDR3 is TGTGCCAGCAGCTTAGCGCTTCTAGCGGGAGATACGCAGTATTTT.

CDR3 amino acids: CASSQGGAGTDTQYF. CDR3 nucleotides: TGTGCCAGCAGTCAGGGGGGAGCGGGAACAGATACGCAGTATTTT. V is TRBV6-5 and J is TRBJ2-3; D assignment may be TRBD1 or TRBD2 (7 bases each). The CDR3 has 15 amino acids. CDR1 is MNHEY, CDR2 SVGAGI, per germline. V was pared by 5 bases and J by 3 bases, with 15 bases between.

This clone was observed many times. The rearrangement uses TRBV4-2 and TRBJ2-7; TRBD1 matches at 9 bases. V lost 1 base and J lost 4; bases outside the gene matches: 5. The CDR3 consists of 15 residues. CDR1 LGHNA and CDR2 YNFKEQ come from the germline V gene. CDR3 in DNA: TGTGCCAGCAGCCAAGTCACCGGACAGGGGTACGAGCAGTACTTC. It is translated as CASSQVTGQGYEQYF.

The chain employs TRBV6-6 and TRBJ1-3; 7 nucleotides match TRBD1. Germline lookup yields CDR1 MNHNY and CDR2 SVGAGI (reference sequence). J gave up 4 bases and V 4 bases, and 7 bases lay outside the gene matches. The CDR3 is 15 amino acids. As DNA, the CDR3 is TGTGCCAGCAGTTCGTCGACAGGGAGCGGAAACACCATATATTTT. It encodes CASSSSTGSGNTIYF.

This clone showed up just a few times. The chain combines TRBV5-1 with TRBJ2-1; 7 bases map to TRBD2. Germline V gene lookup returns CDR1 SGHRS and CDR2 YFSETQ. The ends lost 4 bases at V and 1 base at J; junction bases unmatched: 5. The CDR3 spans 15 residues. This chain's CDR3 is CASSLDGRSYNEQFF. DNA for the CDR3: TGCGCCAGCAGCCTCGACGGGAGGTCCTACAATGAGCAGTTCTTC.